The sample holds a few counts of the clone carrying this T cell receptor beta chain. Its antigen is unidentified. TCRdb re-called the reads through MiXCR, storing one row per CDR3 protein. The sample consists of about 300,000 distinct CDR3 sequences, around 10% of them appearing once. This record comes from a study of T cell repertoires in cytomegalovirus infection. Whole-study results and caveats: The ex vivo response was dominated by HLA-C-restricted CMV-specific TCR beta clonotypes.

J lost 8 bases, V lost 4 bases, and 13 bases had no gene match. The CDR3 consists of 15 residues. The germline CDR1 and CDR2 sequences are DFQATT and SNEGSKA (reference sequence). This chain connects TRBV20-1 to TRBJ2-1; TRBD1 matches at 8 bases. Sample: PBMCs. The source of this sequence is a human donor in good health (CMV status not recorded). Some clones in this sample may be carry-over from other donors' samples. The CDR3 reads CSAIPPGQVIDEQFF. The CDR3 DNA is TGCAGTGCTATTCCCCCGGGACAGGTTATCGATGAGCAGTTCTTC.